This T cell receptor (beta chain) was documented in a study of T cell changes during pregnancy in multiple sclerosis. V gave up 5 bases and J gave up 6 bases; unmatched junction bases: 3. This CDR3 region has 13 residues. In germline, CDR1 is SEHNR, CDR2 FQNEAQ (reference sequence). The data were produced by immunoSEQ multiplex PCR, yet TCRdb's version contains in-frame clones alone and is incomplete. The sample includes about 75,000 clones, nearly 95% of them seen just once. This clone turned up a few times. The sequenced sample was CD4+ T cells from peripheral blood mononuclear cells, obtained after pregnancy. This clonotype was obtained from a female donor with multiple sclerosis, enrolled in a pregnancy study. The chain combines TRBV7-9 with TRBJ2-2; 7 bases map to TRBD1. DNA of the CDR3: TGTGCCAGCAGCACCGACAGGGCCGGGGAGCTGTTTTTT. This translates into CASSTDRAGELFF. The full variable domain, completed using reference TRBV7-9 and TRBJ2-2, is DTGVSQNPRHKITKRGQNVTFRCDPISEHNRLYWYRQTLGQGPEFLTYFQNEAQLEKSRLLSDRFSAERPKGSFSTLEIQRTEQGDSAMYLCASSTDRAGELFFGEGSRLTVL.